This TCR beta chain appears in the sequencing data of a study of control samples from healthy donors and cancer patients (dated by TCRdb to the early 2020s). Comment on this clone: Its antigen is unknown. No much larger clonotype is one base removed from it; base qualities were not supplied.

Preparation of the library involved the immunoSEQ multiplex PCR assay. The clones in this table, taken by TCRdb from immuneACCESS, are in-frame only. Not every clone is retained; where verified, under half of the shortfall comes from an unresolved V gene, and the cause of the rest is unknown. This sample gives roughly 400,000 clones in total; around 90% of them show up just once. Around 6.8% of the sample comes from the top ten. Via the germline V gene, CDR1 is SGHRS and CDR2 YFSETQ. The germline V and J ends show losses of 1 base and 3 bases respectively, and no gene match explains 4 bases of the junction. Reading from cysteine to phenylalanine, the CDR3 counts 16 amino acids. This entry keeps only the CDR3 DNA: 48 bases, framed from base 1.

The sequencing input was PBMCs. This receptor was identified in a man aged 35-49 years with head and neck cancer. Here the chain combines TRBV5-1 and TRBJ2-2; 9 bases in the junction line up with TRBD1. The CDR3 protein is CASSLLTGGHTGELFF. The sequenced DNA is TGCGCCAGCAGCTTGCTCACAGGGGGCCACACCGGGGAGCTGTTTTTT.